The following is a TCR beta chain sequence with its context. This clonotype was picked up a small number of times. This receptor's antigen is unknown. Base qualities were left out, and no much larger clone turns up one base away. This sample was taken from a study of T-cell memory formation after mild COVID-19 (dated by TCRdb to about 2021). General notes on the study: TCR sequence clusters from the two donors were found to be largely donor specific. Two young, previously healthy adult volunteers made up the cohort, one male and one female. In a couple of donors, T-cell clones that expanded and contracted after mild COVID-19 were tracked by sequencing TCRalpha and TCRbeta repertoires over time. Broader findings and caveats from the paper: The second-wave clones that peaked on day 37 were not confirmed to be SARS-CoV-2 specific. The study covered only a couple of mild cases, and larger cohorts including severe cases with pre-infection samples were considered necessary. Clones that contracted from day 15 to 85 showed balanced CD4/CD8 phenotypes, whereas a second wave of clones that expanded from day 15 to 37 leaned towards CD4+. Contracting CD4+ clones appeared mostly in the CM and EM memory subsets, whereas CD8+ clones were enriched in EMRA. The detection of some responding clones in pre-infection memory suggests that pre-existing cross-reactive memory T cells joined the SARS-CoV-2 response.

The CDR3 holds 14 amino acids from the cysteine to the phenylalanine. The DNA shown is the 42-base CDR3, in frame from base 1. The germline V gene sets CDR1 to SGHTA and CDR2 to FQGNSA. Clipping removes 5 bases from V and 4 bases from J, with 4 as the unmatched junction base count. Ficoll-Paque density gradient centrifugation was used to isolate PBMCs. The listed sequencing device is Illumina NovaSeq 6000. Using 5'RACE with constant-segment primers, TCRalpha and TCRbeta cDNA libraries were constructed, with sample barcodes and unique molecular identifiers added in the process. RNA was extracted from every sample with Trizol reagent. Libraries were amplified in two PCR steps, with a second sample barcode and Illumina TruSeq adapters added in the second step. Libraries were sequenced on an Illumina NovaSeq with 2 x 150 bp paired-end reads. The source study handled its data this way. With migec v1.2.7, reads were demultiplexed and then collapsed into UMI-guided consensus sequences. Using mixcr v2.1.11, UMI consensuses were aligned to TRA and TRB V and J templates and then assembled into clonotypes. A clonotype was counted as expanded or contracted only if both edgeR and NoisET called the change significant, with noise models trained on biological replicates. For edgeR calls, a false discovery rate-adjusted p below 0.01 and a log2 fold-change threshold of 1 were applied. PCA with hierarchical clustering of max-normalized trajectories of the 1000 most abundant clonotypes was used as exploratory dynamics analysis. Each responding clone was given a CD4 or CD8 phenotype based on the CD4+ and CD8+ repertoires, which had been sequenced separately. TCRdb reran the public reads through fastp at Q25 and MiXCR, keeping productive beta chains. Identical CDR3 protein sequences are pooled into one entry, listed with their most common genes and DNA. For this entry, the V and J calls and clone size follow TCRdb and not the study's own pipeline. This sample is represented by 150,000 to 200,000 distinct CDR3 sequences; over 10% of them were singletons. The biggest ten clones account for approximately 3.6% of the sample.

Specimen: PBMCs or a T cell subset sorted from them (not recorded which). This chain joins TRBV7-2 to TRBJ2-5; 10 central nucleotides agree with TRBD2. The TCR originated in a man younger than 30 who had mild COVID-19 (a few samples of this study predate the infection). The sample titles of this study are shuffled in the database, so cell type and time point are left out; the donor was told from shared clones. The sequence in DNA is TGTGCCAGCAGCGAGCGGGGGGGCCTAGAGACCCAGTACTTC. It translates to CASSERGGLETQYF.